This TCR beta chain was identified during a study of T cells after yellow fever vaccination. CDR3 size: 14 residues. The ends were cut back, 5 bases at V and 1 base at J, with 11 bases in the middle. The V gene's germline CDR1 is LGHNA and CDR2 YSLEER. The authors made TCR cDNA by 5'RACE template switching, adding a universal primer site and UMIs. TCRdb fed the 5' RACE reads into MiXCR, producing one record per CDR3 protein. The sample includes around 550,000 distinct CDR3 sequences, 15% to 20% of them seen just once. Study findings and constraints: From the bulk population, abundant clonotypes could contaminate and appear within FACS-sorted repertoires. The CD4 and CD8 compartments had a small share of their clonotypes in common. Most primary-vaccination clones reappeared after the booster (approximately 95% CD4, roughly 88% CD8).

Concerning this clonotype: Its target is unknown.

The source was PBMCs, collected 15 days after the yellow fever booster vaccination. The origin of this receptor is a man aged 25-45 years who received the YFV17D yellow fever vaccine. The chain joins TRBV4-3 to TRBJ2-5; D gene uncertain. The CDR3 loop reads CASSAQAGQETQYF. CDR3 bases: TGCGCCAGCAGCGCCCAGGCAGGCCAAGAGACCCAGTACTTC.